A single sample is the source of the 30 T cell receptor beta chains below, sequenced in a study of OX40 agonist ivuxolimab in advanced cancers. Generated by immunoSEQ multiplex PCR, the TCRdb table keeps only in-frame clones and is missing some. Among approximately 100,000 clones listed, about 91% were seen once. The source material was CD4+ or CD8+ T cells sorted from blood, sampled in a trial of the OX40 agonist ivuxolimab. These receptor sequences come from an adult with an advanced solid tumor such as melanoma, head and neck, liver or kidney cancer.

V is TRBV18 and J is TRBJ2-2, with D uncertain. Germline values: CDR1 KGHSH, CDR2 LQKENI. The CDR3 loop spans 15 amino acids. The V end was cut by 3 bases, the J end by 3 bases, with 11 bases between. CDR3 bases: TGTGCCAGCTCACCGGGCAGGTCGGACACCGGGGAGCTGTTTTTT. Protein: CASSPGRSDTGELFF.

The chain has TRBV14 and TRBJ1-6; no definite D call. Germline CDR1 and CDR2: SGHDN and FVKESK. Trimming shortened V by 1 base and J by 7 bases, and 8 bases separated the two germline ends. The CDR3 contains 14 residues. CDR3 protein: CASSQGWGNSPLHF. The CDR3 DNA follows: TGTGCCAGCAGCCAAGGTTGGGGAAATTCACCCCTCCACTTT.

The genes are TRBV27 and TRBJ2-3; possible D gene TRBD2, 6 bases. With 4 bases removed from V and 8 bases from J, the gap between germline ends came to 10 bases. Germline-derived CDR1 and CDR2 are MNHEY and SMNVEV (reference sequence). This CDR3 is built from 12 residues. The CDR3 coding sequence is TGTGCCAGCAGTTCTCAAGCGGGTACGCAGTATTTT. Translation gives CASSSQAGTQYF.

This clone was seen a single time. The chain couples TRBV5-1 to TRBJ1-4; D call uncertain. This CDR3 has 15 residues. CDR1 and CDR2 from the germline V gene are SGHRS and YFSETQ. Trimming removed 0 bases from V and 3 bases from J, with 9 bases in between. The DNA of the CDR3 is TGCGCCAGCAGCTTGGAACCCGGATCTAATGAAAAACTGTTTTTT. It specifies CASSLEPGSNEKLFF.

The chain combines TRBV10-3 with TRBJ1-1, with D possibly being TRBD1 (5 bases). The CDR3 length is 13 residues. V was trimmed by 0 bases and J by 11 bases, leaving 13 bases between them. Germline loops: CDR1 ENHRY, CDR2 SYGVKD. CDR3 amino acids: CAISESNTGVAFF. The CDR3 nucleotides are TGTGCCATCAGTGAGTCGAATACGGGGGTGGCTTTCTTT.

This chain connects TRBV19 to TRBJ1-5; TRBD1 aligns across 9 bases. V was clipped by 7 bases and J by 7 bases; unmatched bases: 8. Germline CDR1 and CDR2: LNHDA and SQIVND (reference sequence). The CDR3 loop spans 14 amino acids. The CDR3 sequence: CASMSQGARQPQHF. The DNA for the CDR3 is TGTGCCAGTATGTCACAGGGGGCGCGGCAGCCCCAGCATTTT.

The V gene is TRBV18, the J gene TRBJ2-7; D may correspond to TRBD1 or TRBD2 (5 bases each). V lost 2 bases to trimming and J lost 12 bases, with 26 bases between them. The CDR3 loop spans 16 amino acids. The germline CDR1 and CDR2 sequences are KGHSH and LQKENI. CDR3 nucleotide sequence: TGTGCCAGCTCACCATGGGACCCCGAATTAAAGGGGAATCGGTACTTC. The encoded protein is CASSPWDPELKGNRYF.

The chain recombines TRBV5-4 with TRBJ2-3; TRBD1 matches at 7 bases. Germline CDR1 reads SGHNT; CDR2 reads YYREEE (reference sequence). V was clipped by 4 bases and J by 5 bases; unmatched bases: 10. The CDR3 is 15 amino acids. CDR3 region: CASSSVPTGEDTQYF. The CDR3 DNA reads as TGTGCCAGCAGCAGCGTACCCACAGGGGAAGATACGCAGTATTTT.

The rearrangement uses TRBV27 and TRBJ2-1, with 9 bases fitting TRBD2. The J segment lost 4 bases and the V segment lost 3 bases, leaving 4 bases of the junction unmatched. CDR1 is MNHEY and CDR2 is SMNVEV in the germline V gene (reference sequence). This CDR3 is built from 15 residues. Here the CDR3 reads CASSFISGSYNEQFF. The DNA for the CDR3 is TGTGCCAGCAGTTTTATTAGCGGGAGTTACAATGAGCAGTTCTTC.

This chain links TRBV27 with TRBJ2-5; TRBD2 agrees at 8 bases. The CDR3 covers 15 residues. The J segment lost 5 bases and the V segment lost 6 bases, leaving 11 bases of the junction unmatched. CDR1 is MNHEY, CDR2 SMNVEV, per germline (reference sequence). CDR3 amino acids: CASSSPGTSGETQYF. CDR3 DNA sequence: TGTGCCAGCAGCAGCCCCGGGACTAGTGGCGAGACCCAGTACTTC.

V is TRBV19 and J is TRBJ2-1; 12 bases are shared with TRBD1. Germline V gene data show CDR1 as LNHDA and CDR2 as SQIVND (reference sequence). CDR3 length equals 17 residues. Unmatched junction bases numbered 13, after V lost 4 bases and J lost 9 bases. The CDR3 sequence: CASSTHRDRGQLGEQFF. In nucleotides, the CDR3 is TGTGCCAGTAGTACCCACCGGGACAGGGGGCAATTGGGTGAGCAGTTCTTC. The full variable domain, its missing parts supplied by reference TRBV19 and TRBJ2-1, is DGGITQSPKYLFRKEGQNVTLSCEQNLNHDAMYWYRQDPGQGLRLIYYSQIVNDFQKGDIAEGYSVSREKKESFPLTVTSAQKNPTAFYLCASSTHRDRGQLGEQFFGPGTRLTVL.

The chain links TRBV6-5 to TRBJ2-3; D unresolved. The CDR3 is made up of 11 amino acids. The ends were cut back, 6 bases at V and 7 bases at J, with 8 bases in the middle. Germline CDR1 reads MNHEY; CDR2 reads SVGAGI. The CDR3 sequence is CASRIQNTQYF. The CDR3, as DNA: TGTGCCAGCAGGATACAAAATACGCAGTATTTT.

CDR3 protein: CASSSGLAGGTEQFF. In nucleotides, the CDR3 is TGCGCCAGCAGCTCGGGACTAGCGGGAGGAACTGAGCAGTTCTTC. J is TRBJ2-1 and V is TRBV5-1, with TRBD2 identical over 15 bases. J lost 9 bases, V lost 3 bases, and 4 bases had no gene match. This CDR3 contains 15 residues. CDR1 SGHRS and CDR2 YFSETQ come from the germline V gene. The entire variable domain, with the rest obtained from reference TRBV5-1 and TRBJ2-1, is as follows: KAGVTQTPRYLIKTRGQQVTLSCSPISGHRSVSWYQQTPGQGLQFLFEYFSETQRNKGNFPGRFSGRQFSNSRSEMNVSTLELGDSALYLCASSSGLAGGTEQFFGPGTRLTVL.

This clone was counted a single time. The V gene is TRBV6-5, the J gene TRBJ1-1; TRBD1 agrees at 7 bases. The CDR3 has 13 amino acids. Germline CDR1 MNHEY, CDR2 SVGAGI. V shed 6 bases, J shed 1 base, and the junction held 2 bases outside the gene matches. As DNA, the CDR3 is TGTGCCAGCAGGTACAGGGGGAACACTGAAGCTTTCTTT. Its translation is CASRYRGNTEAFF.

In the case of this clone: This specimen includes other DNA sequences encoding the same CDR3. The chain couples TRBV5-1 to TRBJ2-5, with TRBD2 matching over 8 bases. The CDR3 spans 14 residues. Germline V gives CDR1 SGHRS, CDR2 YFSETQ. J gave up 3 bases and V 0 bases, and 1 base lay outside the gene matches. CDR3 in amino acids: CASSLAGGEETQYF. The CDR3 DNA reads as TGCGCCAGCAGCTTGGCCGGGGGGGAAGAGACCCAGTACTTC.

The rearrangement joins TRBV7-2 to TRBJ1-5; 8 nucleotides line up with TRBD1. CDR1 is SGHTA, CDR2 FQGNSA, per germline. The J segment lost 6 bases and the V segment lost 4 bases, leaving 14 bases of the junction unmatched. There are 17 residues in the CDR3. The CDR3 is CASSSISDRVGGQPQHF. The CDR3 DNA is TGTGCCAGCAGCTCAATTTCGGACAGGGTGGGAGGTCAGCCCCAGCATTTT.

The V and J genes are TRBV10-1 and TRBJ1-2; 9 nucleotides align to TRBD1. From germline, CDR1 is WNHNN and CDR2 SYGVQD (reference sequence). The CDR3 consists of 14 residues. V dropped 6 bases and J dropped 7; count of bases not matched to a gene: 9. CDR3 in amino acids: CASSPGTGQAGYTF. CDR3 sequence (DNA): TGCGCCAGCAGCCCCGGGACAGGGCAAGCTGGCTACACCTTC.

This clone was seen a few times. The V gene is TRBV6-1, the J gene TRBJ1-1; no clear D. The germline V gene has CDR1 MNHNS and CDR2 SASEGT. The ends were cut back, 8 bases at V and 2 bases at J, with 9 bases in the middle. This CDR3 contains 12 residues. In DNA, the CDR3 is TGTGCCAGCGGGTCGGGTAACACTGAAGCTTTCTTT. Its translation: CASGSGNTEAFF.

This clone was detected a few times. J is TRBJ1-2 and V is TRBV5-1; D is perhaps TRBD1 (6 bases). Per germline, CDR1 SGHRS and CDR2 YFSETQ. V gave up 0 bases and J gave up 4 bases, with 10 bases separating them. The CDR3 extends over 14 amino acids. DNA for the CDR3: TGCGCCAGCAGCTTGGACAGGGAATTCTATGGCTACACCTTC. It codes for CASSLDREFYGYTF.

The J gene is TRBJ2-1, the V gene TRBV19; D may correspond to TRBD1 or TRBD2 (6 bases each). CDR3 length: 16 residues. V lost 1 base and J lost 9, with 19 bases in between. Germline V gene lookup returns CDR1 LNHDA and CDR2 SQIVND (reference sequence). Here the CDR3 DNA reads TGTGCCAGTAGTATAGCTCTGGCCGGGGGCAAGAGTGAGCAGTTCTTC. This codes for CASSIALAGGKSEQFF.

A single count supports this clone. The CDR3 reads CASSVVGKEESPLHF. CDR3 coding DNA: TGTGCCAGCAGCGTAGTAGGGAAAGAAGAATCACCCCTCCACTTT. The chain combines TRBV5-5 with TRBJ1-6; D call uncertain. V was pared by 4 bases and J by 10 bases, with 18 bases between. This CDR3 contains 15 residues. Germline CDR1 is SGHKS and CDR2 is YYEKEE (reference sequence).

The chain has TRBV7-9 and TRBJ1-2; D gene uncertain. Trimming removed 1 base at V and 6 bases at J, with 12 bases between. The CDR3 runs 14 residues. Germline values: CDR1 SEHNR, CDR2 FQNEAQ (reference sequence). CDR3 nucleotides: TGTGCCAGCAGCTTAGTATCACAAGGCGATGGCTACACCTTC. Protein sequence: CASSLVSQGDGYTF.

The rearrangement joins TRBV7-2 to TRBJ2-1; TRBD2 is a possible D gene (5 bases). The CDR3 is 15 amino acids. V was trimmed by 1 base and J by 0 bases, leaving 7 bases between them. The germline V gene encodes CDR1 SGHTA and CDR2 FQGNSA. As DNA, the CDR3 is TGTGCCAGCAGCTTAGGAGAGGGCTCCTACAATGAGCAGTTCTTC. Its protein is CASSLGEGSYNEQFF.

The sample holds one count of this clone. The CDR3: CASRYEDIQYF. CDR3 coding DNA: TGTGCCAGCAGATACGAGGACATTCAGTACTTC. The V gene is TRBV6-1, the J gene TRBJ2-4; D uncertain. Germline V gives CDR1 MNHNS, CDR2 SASEGT. The length of the CDR3 is 11 residues. V was pared by 6 bases and J by 8 bases, with 8 bases between.

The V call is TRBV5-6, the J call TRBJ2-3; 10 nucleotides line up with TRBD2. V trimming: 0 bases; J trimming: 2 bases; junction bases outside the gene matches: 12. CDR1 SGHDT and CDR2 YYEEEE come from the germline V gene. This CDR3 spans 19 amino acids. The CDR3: CASSLVSSGSGGNTDTQYF. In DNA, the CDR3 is TGTGCCAGCAGCTTGGTGTCTAGCGGGAGCGGGGGCAACACAGATACGCAGTATTTT.

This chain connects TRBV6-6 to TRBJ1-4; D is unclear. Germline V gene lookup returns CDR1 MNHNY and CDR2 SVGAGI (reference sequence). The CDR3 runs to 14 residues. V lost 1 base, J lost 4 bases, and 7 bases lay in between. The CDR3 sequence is CASSYLGNNEKLFF. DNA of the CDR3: TGTGCCAGCAGTTACTTGGGAAATAATGAAAAACTGTTTTTT.

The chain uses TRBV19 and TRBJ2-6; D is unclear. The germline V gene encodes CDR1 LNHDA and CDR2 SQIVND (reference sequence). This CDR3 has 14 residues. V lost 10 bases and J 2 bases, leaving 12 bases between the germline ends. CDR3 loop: CATKDGPGANVLTF. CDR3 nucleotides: TGTGCCACCAAAGACGGCCCTGGGGCCAACGTCCTGACTTTC. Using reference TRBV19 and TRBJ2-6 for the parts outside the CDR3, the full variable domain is DGGITQSPKYLFRKEGQNVTLSCEQNLNHDAMYWYRQDPGQGLRLIYYSQIVNDFQKGDIAEGYSVSREKKESFPLTVTSAQKNPTAFYLCATKDGPGANVLTFGAGSRLTVL.

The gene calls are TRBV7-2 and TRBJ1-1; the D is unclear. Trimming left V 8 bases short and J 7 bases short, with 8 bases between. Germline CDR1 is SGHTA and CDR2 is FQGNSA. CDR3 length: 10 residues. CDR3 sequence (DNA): TGTGCCAGCCTTAAGTATGAAGCTTTCTTT. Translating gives CASLKYEAFF.

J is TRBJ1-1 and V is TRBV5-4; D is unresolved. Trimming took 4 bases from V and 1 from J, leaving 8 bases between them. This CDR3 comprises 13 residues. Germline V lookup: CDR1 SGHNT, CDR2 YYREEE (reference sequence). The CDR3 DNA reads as TGTGCCAGCAGCAACATAGAGAACACTGAAGCTTTCTTT. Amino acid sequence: CASSNIENTEAFF.

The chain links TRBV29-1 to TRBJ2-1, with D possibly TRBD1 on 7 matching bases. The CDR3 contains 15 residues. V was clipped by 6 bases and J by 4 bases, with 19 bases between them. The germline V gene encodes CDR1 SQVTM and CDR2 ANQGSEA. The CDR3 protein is CSVVGGQSRYNEQFF. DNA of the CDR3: TGCAGCGTCGTGGGGGGACAGAGCCGATACAATGAGCAGTTCTTC.